A selection of T cell receptor beta chains follows, all from one sample in a study of T-cell memory formation after mild COVID-19. A single record per CDR3 protein comes from TCRdb applying MiXCR to the 5' RACE reads. The data hold 340,000 or so distinct CDR3 sequences, with 10% to 15% observed a single time. Sequences were obtained from PBMCs or a T cell subset sorted from them (not recorded which). These receptors all stem from a young man who had mild COVID-19 (a few samples of this study predate the infection). Cell type and time point are not known. Both conserved end residues are trimmed from each CDR3.

TRBV5-6	TRBJ2-6	ASSWGSFASSGANVLT
TRBV24-1	TRBJ2-7	ATSDPGTSGEVQY
TRBV5-1	TRBJ1-1	ASSLRDLNTEAF
TRBV12-3/TRBV12-4	TRBJ1-2	ASAQGAGYGYT
TRBV5-1	TRBJ2-3	ASSLAGQGNADTQY
TRBV19	TRBJ1-6	ASSPRPDLGSPLH
TRBV5-1	TRBJ2-2	ASSERDRGNTGELF
TRBV7-8	TRBJ1-5	ASSLETSNQPQH
TRBV15	TRBJ2-1	ATSSRGAGYNEQF
TRBV7-9	TRBJ1-1	ASSLERTALEAF
TRBV24-1	TRBJ2-1	ATSDFEGSSYNEQF
TRBV6-2/TRBV6-3	TRBJ2-7	ASSYYYEQY
TRBV5-1	TRBJ2-1	ASSTGTAGYEQF
TRBV7-9	TRBJ2-3	ASSPPGGPSTDTQY
TRBV7-8	TRBJ2-7	ASSLPGGKRYEQY
TRBV6-1	TRBJ2-3	ASWTGKSSTDTQY
TRBV11-2	TRBJ2-2	ASSALRTTGELF
TRBV5-1	TRBJ1-1	ASSLRRERDTEAF
TRBV20-1	TRBJ2-1	SASDGFYEQF
TRBV6-5	TRBJ2-5	ATRTLETQY
TRBV6-5	TRBJ1-2	ASSFNSPGQGYGYT
TRBV3-1	TRBJ1-5	ASSYSTNQPQH
TRBV10-3	TRBJ2-6	AIRAGYRSLGANVLT
TRBV20-1	TRBJ2-3	SARDVLSTTDTQY
TRBV7-9	TRBJ1-1	ASSFEEGTEAF
TRBV5-4	TRBJ2-3	ASSLVPDTDTQY